The 26 T cell receptor beta chains reported below all come from one sample, sequenced in a study of T-cell reconstitution after alpha-beta-depleted transplantation in children. Unique molecular identifiers featured in how the TCRbeta library was prepared. TCRdb re-analysed the PCR reads in MiXCR, keeping a single row per CDR3 protein. The sample yields approximately 99,000 distinct CDR3 sequences, about 6.4% seen once. Sequenced here: PBMCs, mostly from graft donor cells, sampled 360 days after TCRalphabeta/CD19-depleted stem cell transplant. The receptors shown here come from a male patient aged 2 to 9 who had a stem cell transplant for acute lymphoblastic leukemia, so the T cells may come from the graft donor.

The chain's CDR3 is CASSSTGFSYEQYF. As DNA, the CDR3 is TGTGCCAGCAGCTCAACAGGGTTCTCCTACGAGCAGTACTTC. V and J are TRBV7-9 and TRBJ2-7; weak D call: TRBD1 (6 bases). The CDR3 runs 14 residues. The germline V gene has CDR1 SEHNR and CDR2 FQNEAQ (reference sequence). Trimming left V 4 bases short and J 0 bases short, with 10 bases between. The whole variable domain, remainder taken from reference TRBV7-9 and TRBJ2-7, is DTGVSQNPRHKITKRGQNVTFRCDPISEHNRLYWYRQTLGQGPEFLTYFQNEAQLEKSRLLSDRFSAERPKGSFSTLEIQRTEQGDSAMYLCASSSTGFSYEQYFGPGTRLTVT.

This clonotype was seen at least ten times. The chain joins TRBV5-1 to TRBJ1-1; the D gene is possibly TRBD1 (5 bases). The CDR3 runs 16 residues. Trimming cost V 3 bases and J 0 bases, with 15 bases left between them. Germline CDR1 is SGHRS and CDR2 is YFSETQ. CDR3 in DNA: TGCGCCAGCAGCTCGGGACGGGGCGGCATGAACACTGAAGCTTTCTTT. Translated, it gives CASSSGRGGMNTEAFF.

The J gene is TRBJ1-1, the V gene TRBV9; D uncertain. V was shortened by 0 bases and J by 5 bases, with 8 bases between the two germline ends. Germline V gene sequence: CDR1 SGDLS, CDR2 YYNGEE. This CDR3 has 13 residues. The DNA for the CDR3 is TGTGCCAGCAGCGTAGCTACGGGAACTGAAGCTTTCTTT. It is translated as CASSVATGTEAFF. Together with reference TRBV9 and TRBJ1-1, the CDR3 gives the full variable domain: DSGVTQTPKHLITATGQRVTLRCSPRSGDLSVYWYQQSLDQGLQFLIQYYNGEERAKGNILERFSAQQFPDLHSELNLSSLELGDSALYFCASSVATGTEAFFGQGTRLTVV.

The gene calls are TRBV6-5 and TRBJ2-3; no firm D call. Germline V gene lookup returns CDR1 MNHEY and CDR2 SVGAGI. The length of the CDR3 is 16 residues. Trimming took 0 bases from V and 0 from J, leaving 10 bases between them. CDR3 nucleotide sequence: TGTGCCAGCAGTTACTCAAAGGCAGCGAGCACAGATACGCAGTATTTT. Its protein is CASSYSKAASTDTQYF.

This clonotype was counted a few times. Here the CDR3 DNA reads TGCGCCAGCAGCCCCCCAACGGGGGGGCGCACAGATACGCAGTATTTT. Protein: CASSPPTGGRTDTQYF. V and J are TRBV5-1 and TRBJ2-3, with 8 bases lining up with TRBD2. CDR3 size: 16 residues. V lost 4 bases, J lost 1 base, and 8 bases stayed unmatched. Per the germline V gene, CDR1 is SGHRS and CDR2 is YFSETQ.

The CDR3 bases are TGTGCCAGCAGCTTAATGCCCCTTCAGGTGAACACTGAAGCTTTCTTT. It codes for CASSLMPLQVNTEAFF. The chain recombines TRBV7-9 with TRBJ1-1, with D unresolved. V dropped 2 bases and J dropped 0 bases, with 13 bases sitting between them. Germline V lookup: CDR1 SEHNR, CDR2 FQNEAQ (reference sequence). The CDR3 has 16 amino acids.

This clonotype was seen ten or more times. The chain recombines TRBV20-1 with TRBJ2-3; 10 positions match TRBD2. Germline V gene sequence: CDR1 DFQATT, CDR2 SNEGSKA (reference sequence). Trimming at V came to 3 bases and at J to 6 bases, leaving 9 bases not matched to a gene. The CDR3 is 15 amino acids. The CDR3 DNA sequence: TGCAGTGCTAGGGCTCAGCGGGGGGGGCCGGATACGCAGTATTTT. Amino acids: CSARAQRGGPDTQYF.

The chain is built from TRBV5-1 and TRBJ2-5; D is ambiguous. Deletions cut 2 bases from V and 4 bases from J, with 6 bases between. CDR3 length: 12 residues. Germline values: CDR1 SGHRS, CDR2 YFSETQ. In DNA, the CDR3 is TGCGCCAGCAGCTTCGGTTCAGAGACCCAGTACTTC. The encoded protein is CASSFGSETQYF.

This clonotype has a handful of counts. This chain links TRBV9 with TRBJ1-1, with D possibly TRBD1 on 5 matching bases. V lost 1 base and J lost 5, with 9 bases in between. CDR1 and CDR2 from the germline V gene are SGDLS and YYNGEE. The length of the CDR3 is 13 residues. Written as DNA, the CDR3 is TGTGCCAGCAGCGTATCTTGGGGGACTGAAGCTTTCTTT. Its protein product is CASSVSWGTEAFF.

There are many counts of this clonotype. The rearrangement links TRBV7-9 to TRBJ2-2; D remains unclear. The V end was cut by 4 bases, the J end by 7 bases, with 7 bases between. Germline CDR1 SEHNR, CDR2 FQNEAQ (reference sequence). The CDR3 extends over 12 amino acids. CDR3 DNA: TGTGCCAGCAGCTCCCGCTACGGGGAGCTGTTTTTT. Amino acids: CASSSRYGELFF.

There are many counts of this clonotype. The chain links TRBV14 to TRBJ2-5; D is uncertain. Trimming pared 1 base from V and 5 bases from J, leaving 8 bases between. Germline lookup yields CDR1 SGHDN and CDR2 FVKESK. CDR3 size: 13 residues. CDR3 loop: CASSQVGPETQYF. The CDR3 DNA follows: TGTGCCAGCAGCCAAGTGGGCCCGGAGACCCAGTACTTC.

The chain combines TRBV7-9 with TRBJ2-4; TRBD1 might be the D (6 bases). V lost 1 base and J 9 bases, leaving 19 bases between the germline ends. The CDR3 is 16 amino acids. Germline V gene data show CDR1 as SEHNR and CDR2 as FQNEAQ (reference sequence). The CDR3: CASSLGGQGQGGIQYF. CDR3 DNA sequence: TGTGCCAGCAGCTTAGGAGGGCAGGGGCAAGGAGGCATTCAGTACTTC.

In this sample, this clonotype turned up a few times. The V gene is TRBV4-3, the J gene TRBJ2-7; the D gene could be TRBD1 or TRBD2 (5 bases each). CDR3 size: 16 residues. V dropped 0 bases and J dropped 0 bases, with 12 bases sitting between them. From germline, CDR1 is LGHNA and CDR2 YSLEER. The CDR3, as DNA: TGCGCCAGCAGCCAAGATGAGGGGTTGGGCTCCTACGAGCAGTACTTC. This codes for CASSQDEGLGSYEQYF.

This clonotype was counted a few times. The chain carries TRBV27 and TRBJ2-1; 8 bases fit TRBD2. This CDR3 is 14 amino acids long. Germline loops: CDR1 MNHEY, CDR2 SMNVEV (reference sequence). J gave up 2 bases and V 7 bases, and 4 bases lay outside the gene matches. The CDR3 nucleotides read TGTGCCAGCACTAGAGCGGGGGCCTACAATGAGCAGTTCTTC. Its translation: CASTRAGAYNEQFF.

The table lists this clonotype with a few counts. V gene TRBV24-1 combines with J gene TRBJ2-6; D remains unclear. Germline CDR1 reads KGHDR; CDR2 reads SFDVKD. V was cut by 3 bases and J by 0 bases, with 8 bases left in between. CDR3 length: 16 residues. CDR3: CATSDRTGSGANVLTF. The CDR3 DNA sequence: TGTGCCACCAGTGATCGCACGGGCTCTGGGGCCAACGTCCTGACTTTC.

This clonotype was detected only a few times. The J gene is TRBJ2-6, the V gene TRBV9; no firm D call. The CDR3 loop spans 15 amino acids. Trimming stripped 5 bases from V and 4 bases from J, with 13 bases between. Germline assignment: CDR1 SGDLS and CDR2 YYNGEE. The CDR3 DNA sequence: TGTGCCAGCAGGGACCGGTTAGGAGGGGCCAACGTCCTGACTTTC. Protein: CASRDRLGGANVLTF.

This clonotype was detected ten times or more. The chain joins TRBV10-3 to TRBJ2-5; no clear D. This CDR3 has 14 residues. The germline gives CDR1 ENHRY, CDR2 SYGVKD. Trimming removed 0 bases from V and 5 bases from J, with 10 bases in between. The CDR3 DNA reads as TGTGCCATCAGTGAGTCGAGCCGGCCGGAGACCCAGTACTTC. Amino acid sequence: CAISESSRPETQYF.

The sample holds many counts of this clonotype. The chain links TRBV3-1 to TRBJ2-4; 8 bases align to TRBD2. Germline loops: CDR1 LGHDT, CDR2 YNNKEL (reference sequence). This CDR3 has 16 amino acids. Trimming cost V 5 bases and J 0 bases; bases outside gene matches: 6. Here the CDR3 reads CASSYGGGLAKNIQYF. As DNA, the CDR3 is TGTGCCAGCAGCTACGGCGGGGGGCTAGCCAAAAACATTCAGTACTTC.

CDR3 in DNA: TGTGCCAGCAGCGTAAACCCTAGGTTAACAGATACGCAGTATTTT. This encodes CASSVNPRLTDTQYF. The chain combines TRBV9 with TRBJ2-3; no clear D gene. The V end was cut by 1 base, the J end by 3 bases, with 12 bases between. This CDR3 region has 15 residues. In germline, CDR1 is SGDLS, CDR2 YYNGEE. The full variable domain, in which reference TRBV9 and TRBJ2-3 provide the parts outside the CDR3, is DSGVTQTPKHLITATGQRVTLRCSPRSGDLSVYWYQQSLDQGLQFLIQYYNGEERAKGNILERFSAQQFPDLHSELNLSSLELGDSALYFCASSVNPRLTDTQYFGPGTRLTVL.

This clonotype was recorded at least ten times. This chain links TRBV12-3 or TRBV12-4 with TRBJ1-1; D is perhaps TRBD1 (5 bases). V lost 2 bases, J lost 10 bases, and 14 bases lay in between. CDR3 length equals 13 residues. In DNA form, the CDR3 reads TGTGCCAGCAGTTTACGGGGGGTGGTGGCAGCTTTCTTT. It encodes CASSLRGVVAAFF.

This clonotype was detected only a few times. The chain has TRBV6-1 and TRBJ2-5; D might be TRBD1 (5 bases). The CDR3 consists of 13 residues. V lost 6 bases to trimming and J lost 0 bases, with 8 bases between them. Germline V gives CDR1 MNHNS, CDR2 SASEGT. The CDR3 bases are TGTGCCAGCAGCGGACAACACCAAGAGACCCAGTACTTC. As protein: CASSGQHQETQYF.

This clonotype has at least ten counts. The genes are TRBV25-1 and TRBJ2-3; D may be TRBD1 (6 bases). Trimming removed 5 bases at V and 2 bases at J, with 14 bases between. This CDR3 is 15 amino acids long. Germline V gene sequence: CDR1 MGHDK, CDR2 SYGVNS. The CDR3 loop is CASSKRGGYTDTQYF. The CDR3 region has the DNA TGTGCCAGCAGTAAGAGAGGGGGATACACAGATACGCAGTATTTT.

This clonotype was counted at least ten times. V gene TRBV5-1 combines with J gene TRBJ2-5; 7 bases map to TRBD1. The CDR3 has 15 residues. The junction had 6 bases not matched to a gene; V was cut back by 3 bases and J by 1 base. Germline CDR1 is SGHRS and CDR2 is YFSETQ. This chain's CDR3 is CASSSNRGFQETQYF. DNA of the CDR3: TGCGCCAGCAGCTCCAACAGGGGATTCCAAGAGACCCAGTACTTC.

This clonotype was observed many times. This chain links TRBV7-2 with TRBJ2-3, with D unresolved. Trimming shortened V by 2 bases and J by 3 bases, and 6 bases separated the two germline ends. CDR1 and CDR2 from the germline V gene are SGHTA and FQGNSA. The CDR3 runs 13 residues. The CDR3 DNA reads as TGTGCCAGCAGCTTAAGACTTACAGATACGCAGTATTTT. Encoded protein: CASSLRLTDTQYF.

The rearrangement uses TRBV3-1 and TRBJ1-2; the D gene is possibly TRBD1 (5 bases). The germline V gene has CDR1 LGHDT and CDR2 YNNKEL (reference sequence). The CDR3 runs 14 residues. Trimming removed 0 bases at V and 7 bases at J, with 12 bases between. The CDR3 region is CASSQDGAGAGYTF. In DNA form, the CDR3 reads TGTGCCAGCAGCCAAGATGGGGCAGGAGCTGGCTACACCTTC.

This chain links TRBV7-9 with TRBJ1-2; tentatively, D is TRBD1 (6 bases). Germline-derived CDR1 and CDR2 are SEHNR and FQNEAQ (reference sequence). The germline V and J ends were trimmed by 2 bases and 2 bases, with 12 bases remaining between them. CDR3 length: 15 residues. CDR3 residues: CASSLPGAFNYGYTF. In DNA, the CDR3 is TGTGCCAGCAGCTTACCAGGGGCTTTCAACTATGGCTACACCTTC. Variable domain in full (rest from reference TRBV7-9 and TRBJ1-2): DTGVSQNPRHKITKRGQNVTFRCDPISEHNRLYWYRQTLGQGPEFLTYFQNEAQLEKSRLLSDRFSAERPKGSFSTLEIQRTEQGDSAMYLCASSLPGAFNYGYTFGSGTRLTVV.